These 17 T cell receptor beta chains originate from one sample sequenced in a study of blood T cell repertoires in COVID-19. The protocol was immunoSEQ multiplex PCR, while the TCRdb copy is restricted to in-frame clones and leaves out a portion. This table holds some 130,000 clones, around 84% found once. Specimen: PBMCs or T cells enriched from blood (not recorded which). These receptors all come from a man aged 35 to 55 with acute COVID-19.

The rearrangement links TRBV12-5 to TRBJ2-2, with TRBD1 matching 9 bases. The CDR3 totals 15 residues. The V segment lost 6 bases and the J segment 7 bases; nucleotides outside the gene matches: 9. The germline CDR1 and CDR2 sequences are LGHNT and FRNRAP. For the CDR3, the DNA is TGTGCTAGTGGACCCGGACAGGGGAGCGTCGGGGAGCTGTTTTTT. Amino acids: CASGPGQGSVGELFF.

This clone was detected only once. The V and J genes are TRBV7-4 and TRBJ1-4; 7 bases agree with TRBD1. This CDR3 has 14 residues. The ends lost 5 bases at V and 7 bases at J; junction bases unmatched: 7. In germline, CDR1 is SGHVT, CDR2 SQSDAQ. CDR3 protein: CASSTGTVSEKLFF. CDR3 DNA: TGTGCCAGCAGCACTGGGACAGTTAGTGAAAAACTGTTTTTT. Using reference TRBV7-4 and TRBJ1-4 for the parts outside the CDR3, the full variable domain is GAGVSQSPRYKVAKRGRDVALRCDSISGHVTLYWYRQTLGQGSEVLTYSQSDAQRDKSGRPSGRFSAERPERSVSTLKIQRTEQGDSAVYLCASSTGTVSEKLFFGSGTQLSVL.

The chain combines TRBV6-2 or TRBV6-3 with TRBJ2-2, with D perhaps matching TRBD2 (6 bases). The CDR3 extends over 15 amino acids. Trimming pared 7 bases from V and 0 bases from J, leaving 12 bases between. Germline loops: CDR1 MNHEY, CDR2 SVGEGT. The DNA for the CDR3 is TGTGCCAGCAACCCCGGGACTTCGAACACCGGGGAGCTGTTTTTT. Its protein is CASNPGTSNTGELFF.

For the CDR3, the DNA is TGTGCCAGCAGCCACTGGGGCGGCGGGAACACTGAAGCTTTCTTT. Protein sequence: CASSHWGGGNTEAFF. The rearrangement joins TRBV3-1 (or the pseudogene TRBV3-2) to TRBJ1-1; TRBD1 might be the D (5 bases). This CDR3 is built from 15 residues. Between the trimmed V and J ends, which lost 3 bases and 1 base, there was a span of 12 bases. Germline assignment: CDR1 LGHDT and CDR2 YNNKEL (reference sequence).

This chain links TRBV27 with TRBJ2-2; 8 bases match TRBD1. Germline CDR1 MNHEY, CDR2 SMNVEV (reference sequence). Losses at the gene ends were 5 bases for V and 9 bases for J; bases not matched to a gene: 2. The CDR3 is 12 residues long. CDR3 bases: TGTGCCAGCAGTGGACAGGGATGGGAGCTGTTTTTT. This encodes CASSGQGWELFF.

The genes are TRBV5-4 and TRBJ1-2; D is unresolved. Per germline, CDR1 SGHNT and CDR2 YYREEE (reference sequence). The CDR3 is 13 residues long. Trimming cost V 0 bases and J 4 bases, with 7 bases left between them. CDR3 sequence: CASSLEQIYGYTF. CDR3 bases: TGTGCCAGCAGCTTGGAACAGATCTATGGCTACACCTTC.

The chain is built from TRBV5-1 and TRBJ2-7; no firm D call. Trimming pared 4 bases from V and 2 bases from J, leaving 7 bases between. Germline CDR1 reads SGHRS; CDR2 reads YFSETQ. The length of the CDR3 is 12 residues. CDR3: CASSPTPYEQYF. The CDR3 region has the DNA TGCGCCAGCAGCCCCACTCCCTACGAGCAGTACTTC.

The chain recombines TRBV11-2 with TRBJ1-1; no firm D call. In germline, CDR1 is SGHAT, CDR2 FQNNGV. Trimming shortened V by 4 bases and J by 1 base, and 7 bases separated the two germline ends. CDR3 length: 13 residues. Written as DNA, the CDR3 is TGTGCCAGCAGCTCTTACTCGAACACTGAAGCTTTCTTT. Amino acids: CASSSYSNTEAFF.

This chain links TRBV5-6 with TRBJ1-4; D gene ambiguous. From germline, CDR1 is SGHDT and CDR2 YYEEEE. The V end lost 0 bases, the J end lost 2 bases, and 14 bases lay between the germline ends. This CDR3 region has 17 residues. The CDR3 spells CASSLGQGITTNEKLFF. The CDR3 bases are TGTGCCAGCAGCTTGGGACAAGGAATTACCACTAATGAAAAACTGTTTTTT.

V gene TRBV19 combines with J gene TRBJ1-2; 8 bases line up with TRBD1. This CDR3 comprises 13 residues. The germline CDR1 and CDR2 sequences are LNHDA and SQIVND (reference sequence). V was pared by 5 bases and J by 9 bases, with 8 bases of the junction left unmatched. CDR3 DNA: TGTGCCAGTAGTTCGTCGGACAGGGCGAGCTACACCTTC. Its protein is CASSSSDRASYTF.

This chain joins TRBV19 and TRBJ1-5; TRBD1 matches at 9 bases. The CDR3 is made up of 16 amino acids. CDR1 LNHDA and CDR2 SQIVND come from the germline V gene (reference sequence). Unmatched junction bases numbered 11, after V lost 4 bases and J lost 7 bases. The CDR3 DNA reads as TGTGCCAGTAGTAGGGTACAGGGGGCCCTTTGGCAGCCCCAGCATTTT. Translated: CASSRVQGALWQPQHF. Based on the CDR3 plus reference TRBV19 and TRBJ1-5, the full variable domain is DGGITQSPKYLFRKEGQNVTLSCEQNLNHDAMYWYRQDPGQGLRLIYYSQIVNDFQKGDIAEGYSVSREKKESFPLTVTSAQKNPTAFYLCASSRVQGALWQPQHFGDGTRLSIL.

This chain joins TRBV6-5 and TRBJ2-1; TRBD2 is a possible D gene (6 bases). Trimming stripped 2 bases from V and 9 bases from J, with 17 bases between. The germline gives CDR1 MNHEY, CDR2 SVGAGI. The CDR3 is 15 amino acids. CDR3 sequence (DNA): TGTGCCAGCAGTTACAAGGGCGGGATAGGTAGTGAGCAGTTCTTC. Its protein product is CASSYKGGIGSEQFF.

The V call is TRBV5-5, the J call TRBJ2-7; 7 bases line up with TRBD2. Losses at the gene ends were 1 base for V and 7 bases for J; bases not matched to a gene: 8. The CDR3 has 14 amino acids. Germline CDR1 and CDR2: SGHKS and YYEKEE (reference sequence). CDR3 residues: CASSLFYQGGEQYF. For the CDR3, the DNA is TGTGCCAGCAGCTTGTTTTATCAGGGAGGGGAGCAGTACTTC. Looking up the rest from reference TRBV5-5 and TRBJ2-7 gives the full variable domain: DAGVTQSPTHLIKTRGQQVTLRCSPISGHKSVSWYQQVLGQGPQFIFQYYEKEERGRGNFPDRFSARQFPNYSSELNVNALLLGDSALYLCASSLFYQGGEQYFGPGTRLTVT.

This chain links TRBV18 with TRBJ2-7; the D is unclear. The CDR3 sequence is 11 residues long. Trimming took off 5 bases at V and 5 bases at J, with 7 bases between the two ends. Germline V lookup: CDR1 KGHSH, CDR2 LQKENI. DNA of the CDR3: TGTGCCAGCTCATCTCGGGACGAGCAGTACTTC. This sequence encodes CASSSRDEQYF.

The V gene is TRBV12-3 or TRBV12-4, the J gene TRBJ1-2; unclear D gene. This CDR3 contains 13 residues. Trimming stripped 6 bases from V and 7 bases from J, with 15 bases between. CDR3 nucleotides: TGTGCCAGCAGCCCAGGATCCCTCTCTGGCTACACCTTC. Its protein product is CASSPGSLSGYTF.

The J gene is TRBJ2-3, the V gene TRBV7-2; 9 bases align to TRBD2. The CDR3 is 14 residues long. J lost 2 bases, V lost 4 bases, and 1 base had no gene match. From germline, CDR1 is SGHTA and CDR2 FQGNSA. The DNA of the CDR3 is TGTGCCAGCAGCTCTAGCGGGAACACAGATACGCAGTATTTT. It codes for CASSSSGNTDTQYF. Together with reference TRBV7-2 and TRBJ2-3, the CDR3 gives the full variable domain: GAGVSQSPSNKVTEKGKDVELRCDPISGHTALYWYRQSLGQGLEFLIYFQGNSAPDKSGLPSDRFSAERTGGSVSTLTIQRTQQEDSAVYLCASSSSGNTDTQYFGPGTRLTVL.

The rearrangement uses TRBV10-3 and TRBJ1-5; D not resolved. The CDR3 loop spans 14 amino acids. CDR1 is ENHRY and CDR2 is SYGVKD in the germline V gene. The germline V and J ends were trimmed by 2 bases and 0 bases, with 5 bases remaining between them. CDR3 sequence (DNA): TGTGCCATCAGTGAGCTCGGTAGCAATCAGCCCCAGCATTTT. The encoded protein is CAISELGSNQPQHF.